This T cell receptor beta chain derives from a study of T cell responses to AZD1222 COVID-19 vaccine. Study observations and caveats: Among the donors, most were white British and more were female, and clonal diversity was possibly underestimated. All repertoire sampling was performed exclusively after the peak T cell response. Along spike, vaccine-associated CD4 TCRs were found throughout, with dominance at 160-218 and 743-854. Spike-specific TCR breadth rose after two AZD1222 doses, and depth rose as well.

About this clone itself: No antigen is known for it.

Sequenced by immunoSEQ multiplex PCR; TCRdb stores in-frame clones only, minus some. In the table there are 150,000 or so clones, 80% to 90% of which are singletons. The CDR3 is 15 amino acids. Per germline, CDR1 SGHDT and CDR2 YYEEEE. V dropped 1 base and J dropped 4; count of bases not matched to a gene: 5. The chain couples TRBV5-6 to TRBJ2-1; 7 nucleotides align to TRBD2. The clonotype was recovered from an adult in good health. Sequenced here: peripheral blood, sampled on day 0 of AZD1222 vaccination. CDR3 protein: CASSLSLAVYNEQFF. The CDR3 DNA sequence: TGTGCCAGCAGCTTGTCCCTAGCGGTATACAATGAGCAGTTCTTC.